A single sample is the source of the 8 T cell receptor beta chains below, sequenced in a study of immune heterogeneity within non-small cell lung tumors. The starting template was genomic DNA from bulk tumor, approximately 620 ng per sample. Multiple widely separated biopsies were taken from each primary tumor at surgery. Patients underwent curative surgery for non-small cell lung cancer (untreated and newly diagnosed). CDR3 of TCR beta was amplified by multiplex PCR that used 32 V and 13 J primers. TCRdb fed the multiplex PCR reads into MiXCR, producing one record per CDR3 protein. The sample holds around 15,000 distinct CDR3 sequences, approximately 30% seen once. Sequences were obtained from lung tumor tissue. The source is a woman in her fifties or sixties with non-small cell lung cancer.

This clonotype was picked up many times. Germline is not matched at one junction end, which may reflect a read error. The J gene is TRBJ2-1, the V gene TRBV7-7; weak D call: TRBD2 (5 bases). Germline V gives CDR1 SSHAT, CDR2 FNYEAQ (reference sequence). The CDR3 length is 15 residues. The DNA of the CDR3 is TGTGCTAGCAGCTCCACTAGTGTAGGCTACAATGAGCAGTTCTTC. Its translation: CASSSTSVGYNEQFF.

The genes are TRBV7-6 and TRBJ2-1; D is unresolved. This CDR3 is 12 amino acids long. V lost 7 bases and J lost 10, with 14 bases in between. Germline V CDR1 and CDR2: SGHVS, FNYEAQ. The CDR3: CASTPRTREQFF. The CDR3 coding sequence is TGTGCCAGCACCCCTAGGACCAGGGAGCAGTTCTTC.

The genes are TRBV5-8 and TRBJ2-3, with TRBD2 matching 10 bases. The CDR3 is made up of 15 amino acids. The V gene's germline CDR1 is SGHTS and CDR2 YDEGEE. J gave up 3 bases and V 0 bases, and 1 base lay outside the gene matches. The CDR3 reads CASSLVLAGTDTQYF. CDR3 nucleotide sequence: TGTGCCAGCAGCTTGGTACTAGCGGGAACAGATACGCAGTATTTT.

This clonotype has a count of ten or more. CDR3 in amino acids: CASSLRGTGGASDTQYF. CDR3 DNA: TGTGCCAGCAGCTTAAGGGGGACAGGCGGCGCGTCAGATACGCAGTATTTT. V is TRBV11-3 and J is TRBJ2-3, with TRBD1 matching over 8 bases. Unmatched junction bases numbered 11, after V lost 2 bases and J lost 4 bases. Per the germline V gene, CDR1 is SGHNT and CDR2 is YENEEA. The CDR3 has 17 amino acids.

As for this clonotype: Since a much larger clone is just one base distant, this may be a read error. The rearrangement joins TRBV5-1 to TRBJ1-1, with D unresolved. Trimming left V 3 bases short and J 0 bases short, with 9 bases between. The CDR3 has 14 residues. In germline, CDR1 is SGHRS, CDR2 YFSETQ. CDR3 bases: TGCGCCAGCAGCTCTAAGGCCATGAACACTGAAGCTTTCTTT. Translating it yields CASSSKAMNTEAFF.

The gene calls are TRBV6-1 and TRBJ1-5; 10 bases match TRBD1. Germline V gene data show CDR1 as MNHNS and CDR2 as SASEGT. V gave up 4 bases and J gave up 6 bases; unmatched junction bases: 6. The CDR3 extends over 15 amino acids. The CDR3 loop is CASSGTGGMSQPQHF. CDR3 DNA: TGTGCCAGCAGTGGGACAGGGGGAATGAGTCAGCCCCAGCATTTT.

This clonotype was counted a few times. The chain combines TRBV11-3 with TRBJ2-7; D is uncertain. Germline V gives CDR1 SGHNT, CDR2 YENEEA. CDR3 length: 12 amino acids. V was cut by 5 bases and J by 6 bases, with 11 bases left in between. The CDR3 here is CASSPQPTEQYF. In DNA form, the CDR3 reads TGTGCCAGCAGCCCCCAACCGACCGAGCAGTACTTC.

This clonotype was seen many times. V and J are TRBV12-3 or TRBV12-4 and TRBJ1-5; 9 bases line up with TRBD1. Unmatched junction bases numbered 11, after V lost 4 bases and J lost 7 bases. The CDR3 covers 16 residues. The CDR3, as DNA: TGTGCCAGCAGTTCCTCCGGGACAGGGCCGTTCCAGCCCCAGCATTTT. As protein: CASSSSGTGPFQPQHF.